Listed below are T cell receptor beta chains from one sample, sequenced in a study of cytomegalovirus exposure and HLA in healthy donors. Measured with immunoSEQ multiplex PCR; TCRdb has only the in-frame clones, and not every one. Among approximately 93,000 clones listed, over 75% were seen once. Sample: PBMCs. All receptors come from a man aged 50 to 59 in good health and CMV-seronegative. CDR3s include the opening cysteine and the closing phenylalanine or tryptophan. D genes are given only for firm matches. A row's size may be missing; if present it is once, few, many or a size class.

cdr3_aa	cdr3_nt	j_call	d_call	v_call	clone_size
CASSSTTSGPDTQYF	TGTGCCAGCAGCTCTACGACTAGCGGGCCAGATACGCAGTATTTT	TRBJ2-3	TRBD2	TRBV11-2	NA
CASSVQGGQQYF	TGTGCCAGTAGTGTACAGGGGGGGCAGCAGTACTTC	TRBJ2-7	NA	TRBV19	NA
CASSPLGTDAGKLFF	TGTGCCAGCAGCCCCCTGGGGACAGATGCGGGAAAACTGTTTTTT	TRBJ1-4	TRBD1	TRBV5-5	NA
CASSEGAGQPQHF	TGTGCCAGCAGCGAGGGGGCAGGTCAGCCCCAGCATTTT	TRBJ1-5	TRBD1	TRBV6-6	once
CATSRGTTGQETQYF	TGTGCCACCAGCAGAGGGACTACGGGGCAAGAGACCCAGTACTTC	TRBJ2-5	NA	TRBV15	NA
CASSLFTQGASNSPLHF	TGCGCCAGCAGCCTATTTACCCAGGGGGCGTCGAATTCACCCCTCCACTTT	TRBJ1-6	TRBD1	TRBV4-3	NA
CASSLRGRVSFF	TGTGCCAGCAGCTTAAGGGGGCGAGTATCTTTCTTT	TRBJ1-1	TRBD1	TRBV7-9	NA
CASKSSSSYNSPLHF	TGTGCCAGTAAGAGCTCGAGCTCCTATAATTCACCCCTCCACTTT	TRBJ1-6	NA	TRBV19	NA
CASSIVGRGPNYGYTF	TGTGCCAGTAGTATAGTTGGCAGGGGGCCTAACTATGGCTACACCTTC	TRBJ1-2	TRBD1	TRBV19	NA
CATSRVVLAGYATDTQYF	TGTGCCACCAGCAGAGTCGTACTAGCGGGGTACGCCACAGATACGCAGTATTTT	TRBJ2-3	TRBD2	TRBV15	NA
CASSSGQGPYEQYF	TGTGCCAGTAGCTCAGGACAGGGCCCCTACGAGCAGTACTTC	TRBJ2-7	TRBD1	TRBV19	NA
CASSAGTRGYTF	TGTGCCAGCAGTGCCGGGACAAGAGGCTACACCTTC	TRBJ1-2	NA	TRBV2	NA
CASSQGTPYEQYF	TGTGCCAGCAGCCAAGGGACTCCCTACGAGCAGTACTTC	TRBJ2-7	NA	TRBV4-2	NA
CASRDRGREQYF	TGTGCCAGCAGGGACAGGGGGCGTGAGCAGTACTTT	TRBJ2-7	TRBD1	TRBV6-5	once
CARRAGMSQAHEQYF	TGTGCCAGGAGGGCCGGGATGAGTCAGGCCCACGAGCAGTACTTC	TRBJ2-7	NA	TRBV6-7	NA